The rows below give T cell receptor beta chains drawn from one sample of a study of blood T cells in healthy people across ages. TCRdb reanalysed the 5' RACE reads using MiXCR and keeps one entry per CDR3 protein. This sample carries 850,000 to 950,000 distinct CDR3 sequences, more than 25% of them seen once, and the ten largest clones take roughly 17%. Sequencing was done on a sample of blood. These receptors all come from a woman older than 75 in good health. The CDR3 runs from the conserved cysteine through the conserved F or W. Fields, in order: clone size, CDR3 length, J gene, V gene, D gene, CDR3 protein. A D gene is named only where the DNA matches it firmly. The size of a clone is reported for some rows only, either as once, few or many, or as a class for expanded clones.

clone_size: few; cdr3_length: 14; j_call: TRBJ1-6; v_call: TRBV3-1; d_call: NA; cdr3_aa: CASRDHGSNSPLHF
clone_size: few; cdr3_length: 13; j_call: TRBJ1-1; v_call: TRBV19; d_call: NA; cdr3_aa: CASSSTWNTEAFF
clone_size: NA; cdr3_length: 13; j_call: TRBJ1-1; v_call: TRBV18; d_call: NA; cdr3_aa: CASSLLGDGGAFF
clone_size: many; cdr3_length: 14; j_call: TRBJ2-1; v_call: TRBV20-1; d_call: TRBD2; cdr3_aa: CSARARGGYNEQFF
clone_size: NA; cdr3_length: 17; j_call: TRBJ1-6; v_call: TRBV6-1; d_call: NA; cdr3_aa: CASGSTPRSSYNSPLHF
clone_size: NA; cdr3_length: 16; j_call: TRBJ1-5; v_call: TRBV6-5; d_call: TRBD1; cdr3_aa: CASSSGTGARNQPQHF
clone_size: NA; cdr3_length: 16; j_call: TRBJ2-6; v_call: TRBV24-1; d_call: NA; cdr3_aa: CATSKGRNPGANVLTF
clone_size: many; cdr3_length: 14; j_call: TRBJ2-7; v_call: TRBV6-1; d_call: NA; cdr3_aa: CASSEGRGSYEQYF
clone_size: NA; cdr3_length: 17; j_call: NA; v_call: TRBV5-1; d_call: NA; cdr3_aa: CASSLGYPGTPHNEQYF
clone_size: few; cdr3_length: 16; j_call: TRBJ2-1; v_call: TRBV24-1; d_call: NA; cdr3_aa: CATSDGGSLHYNEQFF
clone_size: many; cdr3_length: 14; j_call: TRBJ2-3; v_call: TRBV14; d_call: NA; cdr3_aa: CASSQDLVTDTQYF
clone_size: few; cdr3_length: 14; j_call: TRBJ1-3; v_call: TRBV20-1; d_call: NA; cdr3_aa: CSARGGAAGNTIYF
clone_size: many; cdr3_length: 15; j_call: TRBJ2-7; v_call: TRBV12-3/TRBV12-4; d_call: TRBD2; cdr3_aa: CASRPAGGPSYEQYF
clone_size: few; cdr3_length: 16; j_call: TRBJ1-1; v_call: TRBV7-9; d_call: NA; cdr3_aa: CASSLTSTGPNTEAFF
clone_size: NA; cdr3_length: 16; j_call: TRBJ1-1; v_call: TRBV20-1; d_call: TRBD1; cdr3_aa: CSARAQLGTASTEAFF
clone_size: many; cdr3_length: 14; j_call: TRBJ2-7; v_call: TRBV10-3; d_call: NA; cdr3_aa: CAIRDRTASYEQYF
clone_size: NA; cdr3_length: 16; j_call: TRBJ1-5; v_call: TRBV6-2/TRBV6-3; d_call: NA; cdr3_aa: CASRNLRDYSNQPQHF
clone_size: many; cdr3_length: 13; j_call: TRBJ2-1; v_call: TRBV6-5; d_call: NA; cdr3_aa: CASSWVSSGEQFF
clone_size: many; cdr3_length: 15; j_call: TRBJ1-2; v_call: TRBV20-1; d_call: NA; cdr3_aa: CSARGRSQRSPGYTF
clone_size: NA; cdr3_length: 15; j_call: NA; v_call: TRBV12-3/TRBV12-4; d_call: TRBD1; cdr3_aa: CASNFRDSAQETQFF
clone_size: many; cdr3_length: 14; j_call: TRBJ2-3; v_call: TRBV4-3; d_call: NA; cdr3_aa: CASSQDVPTDTQYF
clone_size: NA; cdr3_length: 15; j_call: TRBJ2-3; v_call: TRBV28; d_call: NA; cdr3_aa: CASSLLLEQVDTQYF
clone_size: few; cdr3_length: 14; j_call: TRBJ1-5; v_call: TRBV6-1; d_call: TRBD1; cdr3_aa: CASTGQGRVQPQHF
clone_size: few; cdr3_length: 15; j_call: TRBJ2-3; v_call: TRBV27; d_call: NA; cdr3_aa: CASREGTASTDTQYF
clone_size: NA; cdr3_length: 15; j_call: TRBJ1-3; v_call: TRBV7-2; d_call: TRBD1; cdr3_aa: CASSFDRGLTNTIYF
clone_size: NA; cdr3_length: 15; j_call: TRBJ2-5; v_call: TRBV7-2; d_call: TRBD2; cdr3_aa: CASRPGLAVRETQYF
clone_size: many; cdr3_length: 13; j_call: TRBJ1-6; v_call: TRBV6-6; d_call: NA; cdr3_aa: CASSGSYNSPLHF
clone_size: many; cdr3_length: 14; j_call: TRBJ1-4; v_call: TRBV6-6; d_call: NA; cdr3_aa: CASSQQGIDEKLFF
clone_size: many; cdr3_length: 12; j_call: TRBJ2-3; v_call: TRBV7-2; d_call: NA; cdr3_aa: CANGRGVDTQYF
clone_size: many; cdr3_length: 17; j_call: TRBJ2-4; v_call: TRBV4-3; d_call: NA; cdr3_aa: CASSQERDLVAKNIQYF
clone_size: NA; cdr3_length: 17; j_call: TRBJ2-3; v_call: TRBV5-1; d_call: NA; cdr3_aa: CASSSGGTTLSTDTQYF
clone_size: NA; cdr3_length: 15; j_call: TRBJ2-3; v_call: TRBV19; d_call: NA; cdr3_aa: CASSIVAGSTDTQYF
clone_size: NA; cdr3_length: 13; j_call: TRBJ1-2; v_call: TRBV12-3/TRBV12-4; d_call: NA; cdr3_aa: CASILQGPYGYTF
clone_size: few; cdr3_length: 15; j_call: TRBJ1-2; v_call: TRBV6-5; d_call: NA; cdr3_aa: CASSPPGTRNYGYTF
clone_size: NA; cdr3_length: 12; j_call: NA; v_call: TRBV24-1; d_call: NA; cdr3_aa: CATSDSEETQYF
clone_size: many; cdr3_length: 14; j_call: TRBJ2-7; v_call: TRBV28; d_call: TRBD1; cdr3_aa: CASRYGTGNYEQYF
clone_size: few; cdr3_length: 15; j_call: TRBJ1-5; v_call: TRBV20-1; d_call: TRBD1; cdr3_aa: CSARDQGTANQPQHF
clone_size: many; cdr3_length: 18; j_call: TRBJ2-3; v_call: TRBV6-2/TRBV6-3; d_call: NA; cdr3_aa: CASSPAGMWRPKGDTQYF
clone_size: NA; cdr3_length: 17; j_call: TRBJ2-2; v_call: TRBV7-9; d_call: TRBD2; cdr3_aa: CASSFRGGGAYTGELFF
clone_size: many; cdr3_length: 16; j_call: TRBJ2-3; v_call: TRBV5-1; d_call: TRBD2; cdr3_aa: CASSKTSGGARDTQYF
clone_size: many; cdr3_length: 17; j_call: TRBJ2-6; v_call: TRBV7-9; d_call: NA; cdr3_aa: CASSSGLGLAGANVLTF
clone_size: many; cdr3_length: 13; j_call: TRBJ2-3; v_call: TRBV28; d_call: NA; cdr3_aa: CASSPQGPDTQYF
clone_size: NA; cdr3_length: 17; j_call: NA; v_call: TRBV3-1; d_call: TRBD2; cdr3_aa: CASSQDRGSGRVHEQYF
clone_size: NA; cdr3_length: 13; j_call: TRBJ2-3; v_call: TRBV29-1; d_call: NA; cdr3_aa: CSVAGGTTDTQYF
clone_size: few; cdr3_length: 14; j_call: TRBJ2-7; v_call: TRBV19; d_call: TRBD2; cdr3_aa: CASSLSGVAYEQYF
clone_size: few; cdr3_length: 13; j_call: TRBJ2-5; v_call: TRBV25-1; d_call: NA; cdr3_aa: CASSEANQGTQYF
clone_size: NA; cdr3_length: 18; j_call: TRBJ2-1; v_call: TRBV13; d_call: TRBD2; cdr3_aa: CASSRGLAGVSSYNEQFF
clone_size: NA; cdr3_length: 14; j_call: TRBJ2-3; v_call: TRBV12-3/TRBV12-4; d_call: TRBD1; cdr3_aa: CADSLGTGTDAEYF
clone_size: many; cdr3_length: 13; j_call: TRBJ1-2; v_call: TRBV12-3/TRBV12-4; d_call: NA; cdr3_aa: CASSPTSPGGYTF
clone_size: NA; cdr3_length: 15; j_call: TRBJ1-4; v_call: TRBV20-1; d_call: NA; cdr3_aa: CSAPNHRGGGEKLFF
clone_size: many; cdr3_length: 19; j_call: TRBJ2-5; v_call: TRBV12-3/TRBV12-4; d_call: TRBD1; cdr3_aa: CASSLGSILGTGLQETQYF
clone_size: many; cdr3_length: 16; j_call: TRBJ2-1; v_call: TRBV28; d_call: TRBD2; cdr3_aa: CASMRPGLGAYNEQFF